This T cell receptor (beta chain) stems from a study of CD8 T cells in ankylosing spondylitis. This clonotype has a handful of counts. Its specificity is unknown. Whole-study results and caveats: Ankylosing spondylitis blood appeared to be characterized by a TCR beta motif of about eight highly homologous variants.

In germline, CDR1 is SQVTM, CDR2 ANQGSEA. The CDR3 is 12 amino acids. The germline V and J ends were trimmed by 6 bases and 3 bases, with 12 bases remaining between them. 5'-RACE, quantitative and with molecular barcodes, yielded the TCR beta libraries. TCRdb reanalysed the 5' RACE reads using MiXCR and keeps one entry per CDR3 protein. The sample has over 600,000 distinct CDR3 sequences; around 20% are singletons. This rearrangement joins TRBV29-1 to TRBJ2-7; maybe TRBD2 (5 bases). Sequencing was carried out using blood, either unsorted or a sorted T cell fraction (not recorded which). This receptor was obtained from a male donor with ankylosing spondylitis. CDR3 sequence: CSVRGRGYEQYF. In DNA form, the CDR3 reads TGCAGCGTCCGAGGACGGGGCTACGAGCAGTACTTC.